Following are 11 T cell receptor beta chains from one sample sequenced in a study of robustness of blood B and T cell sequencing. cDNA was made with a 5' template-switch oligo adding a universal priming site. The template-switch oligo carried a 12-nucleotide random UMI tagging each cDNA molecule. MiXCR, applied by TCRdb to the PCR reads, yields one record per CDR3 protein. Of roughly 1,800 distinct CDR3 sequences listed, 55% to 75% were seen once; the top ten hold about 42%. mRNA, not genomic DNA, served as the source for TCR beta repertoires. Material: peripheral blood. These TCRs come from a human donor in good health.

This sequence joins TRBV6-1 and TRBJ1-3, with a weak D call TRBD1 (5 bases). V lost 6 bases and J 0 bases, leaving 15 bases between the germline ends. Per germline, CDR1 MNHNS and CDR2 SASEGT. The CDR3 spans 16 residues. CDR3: CASSPKTDISGNTIYF. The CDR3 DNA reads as TGTGCCAGCAGCCCCAAGACAGATATCTCTGGAAACACCATATATTTT.

Here the CDR3 DNA reads TGTGCCATCAGCCCCGGGACTAGCGGCTACAATGAGCAGTTCTTC. Translated, it gives CAISPGTSGYNEQFF. This sequence joins TRBV10-3 and TRBJ2-1; 11 bases are shared with TRBD2. V gave up 6 bases and J gave up 3 bases; unmatched junction bases: 4. Germline V gives CDR1 ENHRY, CDR2 SYGVKD. There are 15 residues in the CDR3.

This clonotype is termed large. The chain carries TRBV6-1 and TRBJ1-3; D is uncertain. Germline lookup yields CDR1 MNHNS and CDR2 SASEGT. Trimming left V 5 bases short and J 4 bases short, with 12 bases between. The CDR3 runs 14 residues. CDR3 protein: CASSTGVEGNTIYF. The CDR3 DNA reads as TGTGCCAGCAGTACTGGGGTGGAGGGAAACACCATATATTTT.

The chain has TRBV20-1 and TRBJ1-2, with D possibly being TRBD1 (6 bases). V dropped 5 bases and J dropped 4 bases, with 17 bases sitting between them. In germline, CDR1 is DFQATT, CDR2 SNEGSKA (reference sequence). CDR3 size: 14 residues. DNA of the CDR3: TGCAGTGCTGCACCCCCAGGGGAGATCTATGGCTACACCTTC. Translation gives CSAAPPGEIYGYTF.

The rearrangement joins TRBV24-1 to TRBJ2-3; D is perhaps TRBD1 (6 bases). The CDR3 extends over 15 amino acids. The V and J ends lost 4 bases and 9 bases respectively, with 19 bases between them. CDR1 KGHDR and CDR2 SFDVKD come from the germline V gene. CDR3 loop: CATSETRTVESTQYF. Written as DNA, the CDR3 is TGTGCCACCAGTGAGACCCGGACAGTTGAATCAACGCAGTATTTT.

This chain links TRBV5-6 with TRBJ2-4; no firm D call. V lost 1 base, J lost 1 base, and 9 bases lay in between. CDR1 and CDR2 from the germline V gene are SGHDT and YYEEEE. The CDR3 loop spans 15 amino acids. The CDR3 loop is CASSLLESAKNIQYF. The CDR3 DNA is TGTGCCAGCAGCTTGTTGGAGTCGGCCAAAAACATTCAGTACTTC.

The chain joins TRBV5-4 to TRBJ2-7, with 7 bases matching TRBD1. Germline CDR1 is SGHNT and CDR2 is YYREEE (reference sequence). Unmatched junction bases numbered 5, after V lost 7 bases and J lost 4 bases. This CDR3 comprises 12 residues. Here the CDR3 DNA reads TGTGCCAGCGGACGGACAGGTTACGAGCAGTACTTC. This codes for CASGRTGYEQYF.

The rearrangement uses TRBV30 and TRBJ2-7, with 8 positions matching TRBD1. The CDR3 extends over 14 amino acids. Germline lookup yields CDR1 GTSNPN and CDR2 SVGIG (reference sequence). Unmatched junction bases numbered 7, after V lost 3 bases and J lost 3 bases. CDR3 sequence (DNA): TGTGCCTGGAGCCACGGGACAGGAGACTACGAGCAGTACTTC. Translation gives CAWSHGTGDYEQYF.

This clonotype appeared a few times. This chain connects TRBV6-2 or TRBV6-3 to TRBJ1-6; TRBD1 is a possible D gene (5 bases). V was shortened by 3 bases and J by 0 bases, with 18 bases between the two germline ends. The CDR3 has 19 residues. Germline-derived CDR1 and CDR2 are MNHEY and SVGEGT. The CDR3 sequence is CASSYSETVPSSYNSPLHF. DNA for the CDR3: TGTGCCAGCAGTTATTCCGAGACAGTCCCCAGCTCCTATAATTCACCCCTCCACTTT.

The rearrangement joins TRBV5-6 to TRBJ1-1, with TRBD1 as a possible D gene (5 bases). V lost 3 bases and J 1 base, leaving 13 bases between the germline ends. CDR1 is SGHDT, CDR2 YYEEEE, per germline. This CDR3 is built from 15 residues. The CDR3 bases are TGTGCCAGCAGCTACTCGGGACGGAGGAACACTGAAGCTTTCTTT. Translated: CASSYSGRRNTEAFF. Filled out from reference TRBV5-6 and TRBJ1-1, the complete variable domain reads DAGVTQSPTHLIKTRGQQVTLRCSPKSGHDTVSWYQQALGQGPQFIFQYYEEEERQRGNFPDRFSGHQFPNYSSELNVNALLLGDSALYLCASSYSGRRNTEAFFGQGTRLTVV.

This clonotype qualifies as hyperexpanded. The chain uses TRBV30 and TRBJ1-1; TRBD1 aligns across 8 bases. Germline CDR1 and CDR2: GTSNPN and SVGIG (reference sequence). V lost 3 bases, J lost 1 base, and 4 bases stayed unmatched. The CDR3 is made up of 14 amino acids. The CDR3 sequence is CAWSSGQGNTEAFF. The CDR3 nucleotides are TGTGCCTGGAGCTCCGGACAGGGGAACACTGAAGCTTTCTTT.